Listed below are T cell receptor beta chains from one sample, sequenced in a study of regulatory T cells in long-lasting Graves disease. In TCRdb, the multiplex PCR reads were re-called with MiXCR into one record per CDR3 protein. Among 450,000 to 650,000 distinct CDR3 sequences, about 16% were seen once, and the ten largest hold roughly 25%. The sample also formed part of further work on T cells in Graves' hyperthyroidism and ophthalmopathy.

The input for sequencing was peripheral blood mononuclear cells (PBMCs), taken at new diagnosis, from a patient treated with antithyroid drugs. Receptor source: a woman aged 35-60 years with Graves disease. Each CDR3 is given with its conserved first and last residue. A D gene is named only where the DNA matches it firmly. Only part of the rows carry a size: once, few, many, or a class if the clone is expanded.

CDR3,DNA,V,J,size,D,length
CASLSLSNTEAFF,TGTGCCAGCCTCTCACTTAGCAACACTGAAGCTTTCTTT,TRBV2,TRBJ1-1,many,-,13
CSAQWEMTEAFF,TGCAGCGCTCAGTGGGAAATGACTGAAGCTTTCTTT,TRBV29-1,TRBJ1-1,-,-,12
CAIRGVDGGNTIYF,TGTGCCATCAGAGGGGTGGATGGGGGAAACACCATATATTTT,TRBV10-3,TRBJ1-3,-,-,14
CASSLYRTGKFQPQHF,TGTGCCAGCAGCTTGTATAGGACAGGGAAATTTCAGCCCCAGCATTTT,TRBV5-6,TRBJ1-5,-,TRBD1,16
CASSSGSSGTDTQYF,TGCGCCAGCAGCTCCGGTTCTTCGGGCACAGATACGCAGTATTTT,TRBV5-1,TRBJ2-3,many,-,15
CASKLTEAKNIQYF,TGTGCCAGCAAGCTGACTGAAGCCAAAAACATTCAGTACTTC,TRBV2,TRBJ2-4,many,-,14
CASSYSTGDRSPLHF,TGTGCCAGCAGTTACTCGACGGGGGATCGTTCACCCCTCCACTTT,TRBV6-5,TRBJ1-6,many,-,15
CSARPSGESRNEQFF,TGCAGTGCTAGACCTAGCGGGGAGTCTAGGAATGAGCAGTTCTTC,TRBV20-1,TRBJ2-1,many,TRBD2,15
CASSGTRDSALRAFF,TGTGCCAGCAGCGGGACCCGGGACAGCGCCCTGCGGGCTTTCTTT,TRBV7-9,TRBJ1-1,-,TRBD1,15
CASNGGVQETQYF,TGTGCCTCGAACGGGGGGGTCCAAGAGACCCAGTACTTC,TRBV2,TRBJ2-5,many,TRBD2,13
CAIRTGDQPQHF,TGTGCCATCAGGACAGGGGATCAGCCCCAGCATTTT,TRBV10-3,TRBJ1-5,few,TRBD1,12
CASSFGTVSGANVLTF,TGTGCCAGCAGTTTCGGGACAGTCTCTGGGGCCAACGTCCTGACTTTC,TRBV27,TRBJ2-6,few,TRBD1,16
CASGGVGYTF,TGTGCCTCCGGGGGCGTCGGCTACACCTTC,TRBV6-1,TRBJ1-2,few,-,10
CASSLGVTTNEKLFF,TGTGCCAGCAGTTTGGGTGTTACAACTAATGAAAAACTGTTTTTT,TRBV28,TRBJ1-4,many,-,15
CASSVDGDRALGLDGYTF,TGTGCCAGCAGCGTAGACGGGGACAGGGCTTTGGGGTTAGATGGCTACACCTTC,TRBV9,TRBJ1-2,many,TRBD1,18
CASSVAPTQETQYF,TGTGCCAGCAGCGTAGCTCCGACGCAAGAGACCCAGTACTTC,TRBV9,TRBJ2-5,-,-,14
CSARDISGGAVWETQYF,TGCAGTGCTAGAGATATAAGCGGGGGGGCAGTCTGGGAGACCCAGTACTTC,TRBV20-1,TRBJ2-5,few,TRBD2,17
CASSYSMGARDTQYF,TGTGCCAGCAGTTACTCGATGGGGGCCCGGGATACGCAGTATTTT,TRBV6-2/TRBV6-3,TRBJ2-3,few,-,15
CSAGTTNEQFF,TGCAGTGCGGGGACTACCAATGAGCAGTTCTTC,TRBV20-1,TRBJ2-1,-,TRBD2,11
CAWSEVGEQYF,TGTGCCTGGAGTGAGGTCGGTGAGCAGTACTTC,TRBV30,TRBJ2-7,-,-,11
CASSPGGTGETQYF,TGCGCCAGCAGCCCGGGGGGAACCGGGGAGACCCAGTACTTC,TRBV4-1,TRBJ2-5,few,TRBD2,14